The 3 T cell receptor beta chains reported below all come from one sample, sequenced in a study of molecular identifiers for immune sequencing clone quantification. TCRdb reprocessed the PCR reads with MiXCR, giving one entry per CDR3 protein. This table has a few hundred thousand distinct CDR3 sequences, about a fifth appearing once. The specimen was naive CD8+ T cells from blood, with Jurkat cell RNA spiked in. Documented subset: FACS-sorted CD8+CD4-CCR7+CD45RA+ naive T cells. These receptor sequences come from a human donor in good health. Some libraries in this study had Jurkat cell RNA spiked in.

For this clonotype: Since a much larger clone is just one base distant, this may be a read error. The genes are TRBV7-3 and TRBJ2-1; possibly TRBD2 for D (5 bases). The V gene lost 2 bases and the J gene lost 9 bases, with 20 bases spanning the gap. CDR1 SGHTA and CDR2 FQGTGA come from the germline V gene. The length of the CDR3 is 16 residues. The CDR3 reads CASSLVPSSKMSEQFF. CDR3 bases: TGTGCCAGCAGCTTAGTTCCTAGCAGTAAGATGAGTGAGCAGTTCTTC.

As for this clonotype: The junction differs from germline at one of its ends, possibly a read error. This sequence joins TRBV6-5 and TRBJ2-2; maybe TRBD2 (6 bases). Germline CDR1 reads MNHEY; CDR2 reads SVGAGI. The CDR3 covers 15 residues. DNA for the CDR3: TGTGCCAGCAGTTACGGGACGCCGGTCGCCGGGGGGCTGTTTTTT. It codes for CASSYGTPVAGGLFF.

Notes on this clonotype: One junction end does not reproduce the germline sequence, and a read error may be involved. The V call is TRBV28, the J call TRBJ2-1; the match to TRBD1 covers 8 bases. Germline lookup yields CDR1 MDHEN and CDR2 SYDVKM. CDR3 length: 15 residues. CDR3 coding DNA: TGTGCCAACAGTTCCTGGACAGGGTTTGACAATGAGCAGTTCTTC. Protein sequence: CANSSWTGFDNEQFF.